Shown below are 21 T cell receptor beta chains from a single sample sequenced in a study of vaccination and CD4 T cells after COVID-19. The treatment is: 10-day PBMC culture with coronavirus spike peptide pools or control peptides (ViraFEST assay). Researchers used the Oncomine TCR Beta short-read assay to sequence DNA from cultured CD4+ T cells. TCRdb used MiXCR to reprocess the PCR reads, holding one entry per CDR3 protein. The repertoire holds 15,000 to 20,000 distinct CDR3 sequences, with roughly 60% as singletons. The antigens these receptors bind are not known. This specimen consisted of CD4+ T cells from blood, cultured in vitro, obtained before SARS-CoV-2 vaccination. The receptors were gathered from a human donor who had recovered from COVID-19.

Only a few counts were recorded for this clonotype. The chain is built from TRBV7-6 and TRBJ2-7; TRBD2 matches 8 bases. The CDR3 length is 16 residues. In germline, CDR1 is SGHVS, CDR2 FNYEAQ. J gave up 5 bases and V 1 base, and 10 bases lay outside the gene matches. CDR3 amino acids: CASSLEETSGPDEQYF. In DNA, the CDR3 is TGTGCCAGCAGCTTAGAAGAAACTAGCGGACCAGACGAGCAGTACTTC.

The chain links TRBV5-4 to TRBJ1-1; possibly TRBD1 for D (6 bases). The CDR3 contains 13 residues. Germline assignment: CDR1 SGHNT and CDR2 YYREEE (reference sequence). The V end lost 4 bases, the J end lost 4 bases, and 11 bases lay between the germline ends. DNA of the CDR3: TGTGCCAGCAGCCCTCAGGGGCGCACTGAAGCTTTCTTT. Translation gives CASSPQGRTEAFF.

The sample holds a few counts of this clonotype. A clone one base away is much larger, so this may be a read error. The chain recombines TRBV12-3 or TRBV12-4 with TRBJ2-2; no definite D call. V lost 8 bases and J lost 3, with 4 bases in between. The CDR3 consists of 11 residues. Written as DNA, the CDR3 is TGTGCCAGCGGTTACACCGGGGAGCTGTTTTTT. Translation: CASGYTGELFF.

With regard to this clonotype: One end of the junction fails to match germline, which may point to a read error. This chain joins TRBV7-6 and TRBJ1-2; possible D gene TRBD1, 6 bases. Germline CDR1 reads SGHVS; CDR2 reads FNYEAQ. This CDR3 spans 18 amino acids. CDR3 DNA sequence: TGTGCTAGCAGCCCCGCTCCCGCGGTTTCAGGGGCTGGCTATGGCTACACCTTC. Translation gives CASSPAPAVSGAGYGYTF.

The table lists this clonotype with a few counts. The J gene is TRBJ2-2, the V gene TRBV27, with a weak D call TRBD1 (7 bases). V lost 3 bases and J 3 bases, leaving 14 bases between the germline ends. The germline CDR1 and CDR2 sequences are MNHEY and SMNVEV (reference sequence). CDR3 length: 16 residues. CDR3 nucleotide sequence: TGTGCCAGCAGTTTCACAGGGGAGGCGGACACCGGGGAGCTGTTTTTT. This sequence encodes CASSFTGEADTGELFF.

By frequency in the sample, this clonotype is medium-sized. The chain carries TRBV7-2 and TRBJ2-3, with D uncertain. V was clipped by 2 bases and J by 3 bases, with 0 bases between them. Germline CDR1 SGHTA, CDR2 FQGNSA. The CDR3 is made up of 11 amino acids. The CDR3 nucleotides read TGTGCCAGCAGCTTAACAGATACGCAGTATTTT. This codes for CASSLTDTQYF.

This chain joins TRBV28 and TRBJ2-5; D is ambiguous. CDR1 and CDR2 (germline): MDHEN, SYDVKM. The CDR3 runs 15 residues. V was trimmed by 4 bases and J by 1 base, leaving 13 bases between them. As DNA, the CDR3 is TGTGCCAGCAGTTCCCCCAAGGGTTCCCAAGAGACCCAGTACTTC. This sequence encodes CASSSPKGSQETQYF.

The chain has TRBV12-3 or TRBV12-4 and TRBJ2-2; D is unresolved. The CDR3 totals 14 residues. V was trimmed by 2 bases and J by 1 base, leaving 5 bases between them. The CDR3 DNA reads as TGTGCCAGCAGTTTACACGGGAACACCGGGGAGCTGTTTTTT. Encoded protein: CASSLHGNTGELFF.

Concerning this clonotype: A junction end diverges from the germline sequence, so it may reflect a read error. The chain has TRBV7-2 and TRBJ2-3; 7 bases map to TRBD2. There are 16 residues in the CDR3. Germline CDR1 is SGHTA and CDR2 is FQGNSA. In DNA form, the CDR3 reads TGTGCCAGCAGCTTAGCGCGCTTAGCGGGCACGGATACGCAGTATTTT. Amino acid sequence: CASSLARLAGTDTQYF.

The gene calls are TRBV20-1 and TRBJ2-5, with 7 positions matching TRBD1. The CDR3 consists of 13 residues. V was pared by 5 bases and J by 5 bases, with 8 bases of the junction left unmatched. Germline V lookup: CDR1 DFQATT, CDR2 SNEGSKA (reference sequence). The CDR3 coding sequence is TGCAGTGCTTTGACAGGGTGGGGGGAGACCCAGTACTTC. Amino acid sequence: CSALTGWGETQYF.

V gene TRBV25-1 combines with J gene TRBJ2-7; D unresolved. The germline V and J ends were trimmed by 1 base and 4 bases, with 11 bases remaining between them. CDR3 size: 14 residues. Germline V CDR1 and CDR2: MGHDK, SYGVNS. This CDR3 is CASSESPPAYEQYF. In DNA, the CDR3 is TGTGCCAGCAGTGAATCCCCTCCGGCGTACGAGCAGTACTTC.

Here the CDR3 DNA reads TGCAGTGCCCGGACAGGGGAAGTTCAGCCCCAGCATTTT. Protein: CSARTGEVQPQHF. V is TRBV20-1 and J is TRBJ1-5, with 9 bases that match TRBD1. CDR1 and CDR2 (germline): DFQATT, SNEGSKA (reference sequence). V lost 6 bases, J lost 6 bases, and 6 bases stayed unmatched. The CDR3 is 13 amino acids.

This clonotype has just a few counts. The CDR3 nucleotides are TGTGGACCGACAGGGGGCATCGAAGGGGCCAACGTCCTGACTTTC. Its protein product is CGPTGGIEGANVLTF. This sequence joins TRBV6-1 and TRBJ2-6; 10 positions match TRBD1. The germline V gene has CDR1 MNHNS and CDR2 SASEGT. CDR3 length: 15 residues.

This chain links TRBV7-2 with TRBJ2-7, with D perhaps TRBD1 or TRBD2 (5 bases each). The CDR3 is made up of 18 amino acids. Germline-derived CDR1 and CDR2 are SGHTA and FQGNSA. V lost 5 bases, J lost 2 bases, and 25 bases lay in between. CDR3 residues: CASSTRVYLPGRAYEQYF. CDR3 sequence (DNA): TGTGCCAGCAGCACGAGGGTCTACCTACCGGGACGGGCCTACGAGCAGTACTTC.

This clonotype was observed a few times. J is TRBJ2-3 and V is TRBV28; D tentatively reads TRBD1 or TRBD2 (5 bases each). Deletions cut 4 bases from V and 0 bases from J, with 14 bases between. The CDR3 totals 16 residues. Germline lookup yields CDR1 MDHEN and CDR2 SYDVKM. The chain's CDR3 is CASSSSRGPSTDTQYF. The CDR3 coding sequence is TGTGCCAGCAGTTCCTCTCGGGGCCCCAGCACAGATACGCAGTATTTT. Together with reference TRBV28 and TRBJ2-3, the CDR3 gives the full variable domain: DVKVTQSSRYLVKRTGEKVFLECVQDMDHENMFWYRQDPGLGLRLIYFSYDVKMKEKGDIPEGYSVSREKKERFSLILESASTNQTSMYLCASSSSRGPSTDTQYFGPGTRLTVL.

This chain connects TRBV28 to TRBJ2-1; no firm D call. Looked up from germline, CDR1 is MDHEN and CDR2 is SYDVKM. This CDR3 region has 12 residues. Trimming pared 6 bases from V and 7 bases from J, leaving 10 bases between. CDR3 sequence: CASRYLQNEQFF. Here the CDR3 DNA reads TGTGCCAGCAGGTATCTCCAAAATGAGCAGTTCTTC. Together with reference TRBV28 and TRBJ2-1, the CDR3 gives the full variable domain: DVKVTQSSRYLVKRTGEKVFLECVQDMDHENMFWYRQDPGLGLRLIYFSYDVKMKEKGDIPEGYSVSREKKERFSLILESASTNQTSMYLCASRYLQNEQFFGPGTRLTVL.

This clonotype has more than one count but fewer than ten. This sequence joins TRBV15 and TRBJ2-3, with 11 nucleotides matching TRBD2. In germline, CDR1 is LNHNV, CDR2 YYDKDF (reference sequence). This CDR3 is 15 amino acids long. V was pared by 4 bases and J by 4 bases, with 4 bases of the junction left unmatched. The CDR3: CATSILAGASDTQYF. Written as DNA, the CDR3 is TGTGCCACCAGCATACTAGCGGGAGCATCAGATACGCAGTATTTT. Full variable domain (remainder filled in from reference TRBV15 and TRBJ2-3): DAMVIQNPRYQVTQFGKPVTLSCSQTLNHNVMYWYQQKSSQAPKLLFHYYDKDFNNEADTPDNFQSRRPNTSFCFLDIRSPGLGDTAMYLCATSILAGASDTQYFGPGTRLTVL.

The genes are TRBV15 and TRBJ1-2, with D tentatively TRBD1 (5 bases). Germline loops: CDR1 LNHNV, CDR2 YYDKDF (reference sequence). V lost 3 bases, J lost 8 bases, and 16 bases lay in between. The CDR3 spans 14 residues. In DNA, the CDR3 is TGTGCCACCAGCAGCTATGGGGACGGAAGCGGCTACACCTTC. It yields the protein CATSSYGDGSGYTF.

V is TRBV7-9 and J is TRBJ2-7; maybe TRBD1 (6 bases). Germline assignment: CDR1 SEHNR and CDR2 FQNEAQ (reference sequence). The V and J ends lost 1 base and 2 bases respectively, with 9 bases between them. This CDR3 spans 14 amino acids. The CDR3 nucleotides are TGTGCCAGCAGCTTAGGGACAGAGCCCTACGAGCAGTACTTC. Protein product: CASSLGTEPYEQYF.

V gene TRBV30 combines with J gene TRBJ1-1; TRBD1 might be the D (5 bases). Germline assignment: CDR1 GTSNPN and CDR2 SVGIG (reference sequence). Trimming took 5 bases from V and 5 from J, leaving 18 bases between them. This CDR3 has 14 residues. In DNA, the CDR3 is TGTGCCTGGGAGCCTTTAGGGGTAAGAACTGAAGCTTTCTTT. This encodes CAWEPLGVRTEAFF.

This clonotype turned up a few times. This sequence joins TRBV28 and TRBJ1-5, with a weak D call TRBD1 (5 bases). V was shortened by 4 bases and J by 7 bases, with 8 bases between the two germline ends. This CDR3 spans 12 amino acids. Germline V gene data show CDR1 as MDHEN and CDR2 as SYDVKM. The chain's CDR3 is CASSSGDQPQHF. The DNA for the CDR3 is TGTGCCAGCAGTTCGGGGGACCAGCCCCAGCATTTT.